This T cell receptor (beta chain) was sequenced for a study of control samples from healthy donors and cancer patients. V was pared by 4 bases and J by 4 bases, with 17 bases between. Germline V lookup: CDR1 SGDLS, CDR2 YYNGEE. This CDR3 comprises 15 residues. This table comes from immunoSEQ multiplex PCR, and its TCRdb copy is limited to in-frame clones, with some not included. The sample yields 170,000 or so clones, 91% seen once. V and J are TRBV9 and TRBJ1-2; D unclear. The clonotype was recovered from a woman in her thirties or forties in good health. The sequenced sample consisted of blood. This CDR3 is CASSTRGPVGYGYTF. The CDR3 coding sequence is TGTGCCAGCAGCACACGCGGGCCGGTGGGCTATGGCTACACCTTC. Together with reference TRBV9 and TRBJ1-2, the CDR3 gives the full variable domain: DSGVTQTPKHLITATGQRVTLRCSPRSGDLSVYWYQQSLDQGLQFLIQYYNGEERAKGNILERFSAQQFPDLHSELNLSSLELGDSALYFCASSTRGPVGYGYTFGSGTRLTVV.